This T cell receptor beta chain was recovered during a study of cytomegalovirus exposure and HLA in healthy donors. CDR1 is LNHDA and CDR2 is SQIVND in the germline V gene (reference sequence). The length of the CDR3 is 14 residues. The J segment lost 4 bases and the V segment lost 4 bases, leaving 1 base of the junction unmatched. Study conclusions and caveats: The listing of some 170 TCR beta chains classed them as cytomegalovirus-associated.

Primers: 60 Vbeta forward and 13 Jbeta reverse. Generated by immunoSEQ multiplex PCR, the TCRdb table keeps only in-frame clones and is missing some. Its table records 55,000 or so clones. Comments on this clone: Its antigen is unidentified.

Sequencing used PBMCs. The origin of this receptor is a woman between 45 and 60 years old in good health and CMV-seropositive. V is TRBV19 and J is TRBJ2-7; 13 bases are shared with TRBD2. The CDR3 here is CASSRTSGSYEQYF. DNA of the CDR3: TGTGCCAGTAGTAGGACTAGCGGGAGTTACGAGCAGTACTTC.